The following is a T cell receptor (beta chain) sequence with its context. Germline assignment: CDR1 ENHRY and CDR2 SYGVKD. V was clipped by 3 bases and J by 5 bases, with 10 bases between them. The CDR3 has 13 residues. These data originate in a study of control samples from healthy donors and cancer patients. Assay used: immunoSEQ multiplex PCR; TCRdb lists only in-frame clones, some missing. This table holds about 28,000 clones, around 80% found once. The sequenced sample was PBMCs. This chain joins TRBV10-3 and TRBJ2-5; D gene ambiguous. The receptor was derived from a man in his 60s with head and neck cancer. CDR3 protein: CAISDRYGETQYF. The CDR3 DNA reads TGTGCCATCAGTGATAGGTACGGGGAGACCCAGTACTTC.